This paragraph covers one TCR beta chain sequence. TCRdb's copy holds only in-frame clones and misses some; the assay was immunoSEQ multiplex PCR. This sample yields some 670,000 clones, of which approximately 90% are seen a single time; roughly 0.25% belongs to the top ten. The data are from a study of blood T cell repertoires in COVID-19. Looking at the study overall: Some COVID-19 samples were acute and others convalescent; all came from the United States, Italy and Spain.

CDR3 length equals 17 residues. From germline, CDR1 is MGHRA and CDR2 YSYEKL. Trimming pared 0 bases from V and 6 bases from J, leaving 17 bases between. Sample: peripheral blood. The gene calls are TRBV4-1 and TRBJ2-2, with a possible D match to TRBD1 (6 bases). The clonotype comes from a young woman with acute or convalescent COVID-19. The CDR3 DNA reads TGCGCCAGCAGCCAAGAGTGGAGCTGGGGGCTATCCGGGGAGCTGTTTTTT. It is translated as CASSQEWSWGLSGELFF.